The 11 T cell receptor beta chains below come from one sample, sequenced in a study of control samples from healthy donors and cancer patients. Assay: immunoSEQ multiplex PCR; the TCRdb copy retains only in-frame clones and omits some. The table shows 150,000 to 200,000 clones, with about nine tenths occurring only once. Sequencing used blood. The receptors come from a woman aged 25-40 years in good health.

The chain joins TRBV4-1 to TRBJ1-2; D remains ambiguous. Germline CDR1 reads MGHRA; CDR2 reads YSYEKL. CDR3 size: 13 residues. The germline V and J ends were trimmed by 1 base and 5 bases, with 8 bases remaining between them. The CDR3 is CASSQGGGYGYTF. The CDR3 DNA is TGCGCCAGCAGCCAAGGGGGAGGGTATGGCTACACCTTC.

The V gene is TRBV12-3 or TRBV12-4, the J gene TRBJ1-2; the D gene is possibly TRBD1 (6 bases). The ends were cut back, 2 bases at V and 4 bases at J, with 8 bases in the middle. The CDR3 contains 13 residues. The CDR3 spells CASSLRGFYGYTF. The CDR3 bases are TGTGCCAGCAGTTTAAGGGGGTTCTATGGCTACACCTTC.

The genes are TRBV7-9 and TRBJ1-4; the D gene is possibly TRBD1 (5 bases). The length of the CDR3 is 14 residues. From germline, CDR1 is SEHNR and CDR2 FQNEAQ (reference sequence). V gave up 8 bases and J gave up 0 bases, with 10 bases separating them. The CDR3 loop is CASVQGATNEKLFF. The CDR3 nucleotides read TGTGCCAGCGTCCAGGGAGCAACTAATGAAAAACTGTTTTTT.

V is TRBV5-4 and J is TRBJ1-4, with D maybe TRBD1 (6 bases). Germline CDR1 is SGHNT and CDR2 is YYREEE (reference sequence). The CDR3 covers 14 residues. V lost 0 bases and J lost 8, with 11 bases in between. CDR3 bases: TGTGCCAGCAGCTTGGGACAGGAACACGAAAAACTGTTTTTT. Its translation: CASSLGQEHEKLFF.

The CDR3 reads CASSHRQGRPEAFF. In DNA, the CDR3 is TGTGCCAGCAGCCATCGACAGGGGAGGCCTGAAGCTTTCTTT. The rearrangement joins TRBV11-2 to TRBJ1-1; TRBD1 aligns across 8 bases. The germline V gene has CDR1 SGHAT and CDR2 FQNNGV. The junction had 8 bases not matched to a gene; V was cut back by 5 bases and J by 6 bases. The CDR3 runs to 14 residues. Drawing the rest from reference TRBV11-2 and TRBJ1-1, the complete variable domain is EAGVAQSPRYKIIEKRQSVAFWCNPISGHATLYWYQQILGQGPKLLIQFQNNGVVDDSQLPKDRFSAERLKGVDSTLKIQPAKLEDSAVYLCASSHRQGRPEAFFGQGTRLTVV.

The chain has TRBV9 and TRBJ1-2, with D perhaps matching TRBD1 (6 bases). CDR1 is SGDLS, CDR2 YYNGEE, per germline. The CDR3 loop spans 14 amino acids. With 4 bases removed from V and 2 bases from J, the gap between germline ends came to 12 bases. CDR3 loop: CASSPRQVNYGYTF. In DNA, the CDR3 is TGTGCCAGCAGCCCGAGACAGGTGAACTATGGCTACACCTTC.

The sample holds one count of this clone. This rearrangement joins TRBV6-5 to TRBJ1-1; D remains ambiguous. Trimming removed 0 bases from V and 1 base from J, with 6 bases in between. This CDR3 is 14 amino acids long. In germline, CDR1 is MNHEY, CDR2 SVGAGI. In nucleotides, the CDR3 is TGTGCCAGCAGTTACTCCAGTCCGAACACTGAAGCTTTCTTT. Its protein is CASSYSSPNTEAFF.

This clone was seen once. This chain uses TRBV4-3 with TRBJ2-7; 8 bases agree with TRBD1. The V segment lost 0 bases and the J segment 2 bases; nucleotides outside the gene matches: 6. Germline V gives CDR1 LGHNA, CDR2 YSLEER. This CDR3 comprises 16 residues. For the CDR3, the DNA is TGCGCCAGCAGCCAAGATCCCCAGGACAGGGCCTACGAGCAGTACTTC. Amino acids: CASSQDPQDRAYEQYF.

The V call is TRBV27, the J call TRBJ2-7; 10 bases map to TRBD1. This CDR3 has 15 residues. The J segment lost 3 bases and the V segment lost 4 bases, leaving 6 bases of the junction unmatched. CDR1 MNHEY and CDR2 SMNVEV come from the germline V gene (reference sequence). The CDR3, as DNA: TGTGCCAGCAGTTCCGCCGGGACAGGGGACTACGAGCAGTACTTC. Its protein is CASSSAGTGDYEQYF.

The chain recombines TRBV11-2 with TRBJ1-3, with 9 bases fitting TRBD1. The CDR3 has 14 amino acids. Trimming cost V 5 bases and J 8 bases; bases outside gene matches: 7. Germline V gives CDR1 SGHAT, CDR2 FQNNGV. Here the CDR3 DNA reads TGTGCCAGCAGCCGGGACAGGGAAGGGGACACCATATATTTT. Its translation is CASSRDREGDTIYF.

This rearrangement joins TRBV4-3 to TRBJ2-1; D is unresolved. The germline gives CDR1 LGHNA, CDR2 YSLEER. The CDR3 runs 14 residues. V was shortened by 0 bases and J by 5 bases, with 8 bases between the two germline ends. CDR3 in amino acids: CASSQDRLNNEQFF. Here the CDR3 DNA reads TGCGCCAGCAGCCAAGATAGACTTAACAATGAGCAGTTCTTC.